The clone carrying this TCR beta chain was counted once. Authors' processing steps: Nucleated cell counts were estimated from reference gene primer amplification. The protocol was immunoSEQ multiplex PCR, while the TCRdb copy is restricted to in-frame clones and leaves out a portion. V and J calls and clone size are copied from that table; D and trimming were computed from the DNA. Of about 74,000 clones listed, roughly four fifths are singletons. This sample is part of a study of blood T cell repertoires in COVID-19. Study at large: Samples of COVID-19 (acute and convalescent) were obtained from the United States, Italy and Spain.

This CDR3 is built from 17 residues. This receptor was obtained from a human donor in a cohort sampled during active COVID-19. This rearrangement joins TRBV12-2 to TRBJ2-1; TRBD2 is the table's D call, not checked against the DNA. TRBV12-2 is a listed pseudogene. The sequenced material came from peripheral blood. The CDR3 region is CASRLTSGGTSGNEQFF. The CDR3 coding sequence is TGTGCAAGTCGCCTAACTAGCGGGGGGACCTCTGGGAATGAGCAGTTCTTC.